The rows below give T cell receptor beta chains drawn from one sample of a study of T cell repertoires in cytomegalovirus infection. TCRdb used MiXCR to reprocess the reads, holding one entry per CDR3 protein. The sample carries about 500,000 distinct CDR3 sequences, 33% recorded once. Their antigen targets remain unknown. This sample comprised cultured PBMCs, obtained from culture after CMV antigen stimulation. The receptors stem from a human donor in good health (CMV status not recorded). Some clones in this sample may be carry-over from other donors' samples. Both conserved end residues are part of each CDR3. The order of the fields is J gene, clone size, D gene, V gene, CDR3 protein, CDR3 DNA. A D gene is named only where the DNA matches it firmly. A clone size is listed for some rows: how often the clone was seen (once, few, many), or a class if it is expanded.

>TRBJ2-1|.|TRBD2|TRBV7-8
CASSSTSESSYNEQFF
TGTGCCAGCAGCTCGACTAGCGAGAGCTCCTACAATGAGCAGTTCTTC
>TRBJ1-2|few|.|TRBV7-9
CASSPGASLGYTF
TGTGCCAGCAGTCCGGGGGCCAGCCTTGGCTACACCTTC
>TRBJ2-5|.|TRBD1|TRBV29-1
CSTRTGEETQYF
TGCAGCACTCGGACAGGGGAAGAGACCCAGTACTTC
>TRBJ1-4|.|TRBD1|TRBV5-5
CASSGTASNEKLFF
TGTGCCAGCAGCGGGACAGCCTCTAATGAAAAACTGTTTTTT
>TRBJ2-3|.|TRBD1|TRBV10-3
CAINQDRALTDTQYF
TGTGCCATCAACCAGGACAGGGCCCTCACAGATACGCAGTATTTT
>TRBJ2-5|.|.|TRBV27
CASRPGPTQYF
TGTGCCAGCAGGCCAGGACCGACCCAGTACTTC
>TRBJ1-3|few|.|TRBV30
CAWRAGSSIYF
TGTGCCTGGCGGGCCGGGAGTTCCATATATTTT
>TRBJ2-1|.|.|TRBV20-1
CSARDRAGGEQFF
TGCAGTGCTAGGGACCGGGCCGGGGGTGAGCAGTTCTTC
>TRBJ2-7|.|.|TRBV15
CATSRDSGIYEQYF
TGTGCCACCAGCAGAGATAGTGGGATCTACGAGCAGTACTTC
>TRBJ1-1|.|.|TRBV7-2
CASSSIRGNTEAFF
TGTGCCAGCAGCTCAATCCGCGGGAACACTGAAGCTTTCTTT
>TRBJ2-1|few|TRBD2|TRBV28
CASNGRGSRVYNEQFF
TGTGCCAGCAATGGTCGCGGGAGTAGGGTCTACAATGAGCAGTTCTTC
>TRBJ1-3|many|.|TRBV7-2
CASSPRMGNTIYF
TGTGCCAGCAGCCCCCGGATGGGGAACACCATATATTTT
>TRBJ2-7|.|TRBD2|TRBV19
CASSPSGPSYEQYF
TGTGCCAGTAGCCCTAGCGGACCTTCCTACGAGCAGTACTTC
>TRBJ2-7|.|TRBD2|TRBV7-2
CASMVGLLTSGSYEQYF
TGTGCCAGCATGGTGGGACTACTAACAAGTGGCTCCTACGAGCAGTACTTC
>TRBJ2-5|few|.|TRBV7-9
CASSLIRETQYF
TGTGCCAGCAGCTTAATACGGGAGACCCAGTACTTC
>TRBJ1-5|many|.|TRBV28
CASSLTDSNQPQHF
TGTGCCAGCAGTCTTACGGATAGCAATCAGCCCCAGCATTTT
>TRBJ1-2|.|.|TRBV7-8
CASSLAVENYGYTF
TGTGCCAGCAGCTTAGCAGTGGAAAACTATGGCTACACCTTC
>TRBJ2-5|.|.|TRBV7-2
CASSFSTYQETQYF
TGTGCCAGCAGCTTTTCCACGTACCAAGAGACCCAGTACTTC
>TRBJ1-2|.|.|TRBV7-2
CASSGVKSDYGYTF
TGTGCCAGCAGCGGGGTAAAGAGCGACTATGGCTACACCTTC
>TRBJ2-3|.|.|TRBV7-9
CASSLNGYDTQYF
TGTGCCAGCAGCTTGAATGGGTACGATACGCAGTATTTT
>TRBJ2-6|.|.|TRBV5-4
CASSSGTSSGANVLTF
TGTGCCAGCAGCTCCGGGACTTCCTCTGGGGCCAACGTCCTGACTTTC
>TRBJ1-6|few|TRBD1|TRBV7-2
CASSPTPQGAVDNSPLHF
TGTGCCAGCAGCCCGACACCCCAGGGGGCCGTCGATAATTCACCCCTCCACTTT
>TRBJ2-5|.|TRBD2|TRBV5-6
CASSLVQAGVSETQYF
TGTGCCAGCAGCTTGGTTCAAGCGGGAGTAAGTGAGACCCAGTACTTC
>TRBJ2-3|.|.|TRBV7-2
CASSLVIGGQDTQYF
TGTGCCAGCAGCTTAGTGATCGGGGGTCAAGATACGCAGTATTTT
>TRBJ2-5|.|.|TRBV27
CASSPHRGYKETQYF
TGTGCCAGCAGTCCACATCGGGGCTATAAGGAGACCCAGTACTTC